The 31 T cell receptor beta chains below all came from one sample that was sequenced in a study of T-cell reconstitution after alpha-beta-depleted transplantation in children. The library targeted TCRbeta and was prepared with unique molecular identifiers. TCRdb reprocessed the PCR reads via MiXCR and lists one record per CDR3 protein. Of approximately 400,000 distinct CDR3 sequences listed, about a tenth are singletons. Specimen: PBMCs from the stem cell graft donor, collected from the stem cell graft. The receptor set was obtained from a human donor who donated a stem cell graft to a child with acute myeloid leukemia.

This clonotype was observed a few times. CDR3: CASSVAGRDNEQFF. The CDR3 DNA is TGTGCCAGCAGTGTAGCGGGAAGGGACAATGAGCAGTTCTTC. This chain joins TRBV2 and TRBJ2-1, with TRBD2 matching 8 bases. The CDR3 contains 14 residues. V gave up 4 bases and J gave up 5 bases; unmatched junction bases: 4. The germline V gene has CDR1 SNHLY and CDR2 FYNNEI.

The chain is built from TRBV21-1 and TRBJ2-3; whether TRBD2, the table's D call, matches the DNA was not checked. TRBV21-1 is a recognized pseudogene. This CDR3 has 17 residues. The CDR3 DNA reads as TGTGCCAGCAGGGTAACGGAGGGGTCCTCTAGCACAGATACGCAGTATTTT. Amino acids: CASRVTEGSSSTDTQYF.

The chain is built from TRBV15 and TRBJ2-7; TRBD2 is a possible D gene (6 bases). This CDR3 region has 15 residues. Trimming took off 6 bases at V and 4 bases at J, with 19 bases between the two ends. The germline V gene has CDR1 LNHNV and CDR2 YYDKDF (reference sequence). In DNA form, the CDR3 reads TGTGCCACCAGGGAAACTAGCCTGGAGGGGTACGAGCAGTACTTC. Translated, it gives CATRETSLEGYEQYF.

V gene TRBV6-4 combines with J gene TRBJ2-5; 7 positions agree with TRBD2. The germline gives CDR1 MRHNA, CDR2 SNTAGT. After removal of 6 bases from V and 3 bases from J, the junction contained 4 bases not matched to a gene. The length of the CDR3 is 13 residues. The CDR3 coding sequence is TGTGCCAGCAGCCGAACTAGCGAAGAGACCCAGTACTTC. As protein: CASSRTSEETQYF.

This clonotype was observed at least ten times. The CDR3 DNA follows: TGCAGCGTTGCGATGGGGAATAATCAGCCCCAGCATTTT. Its translation is CSVAMGNNQPQHF. J is TRBJ1-5 and V is TRBV29-1; D call uncertain. Trimming removed 4 bases from V and 4 bases from J, with 11 bases in between. Germline lookup yields CDR1 SQVTM and CDR2 ANQGSEA. The CDR3 is made up of 13 amino acids.

At least ten counts were recorded for this clonotype. The V and J genes are TRBV9 and TRBJ1-3; D not resolved. The CDR3 extends over 16 amino acids. V lost 4 bases and J 0 bases, leaving 14 bases between the germline ends. CDR1 and CDR2 (germline): SGDLS, YYNGEE. CDR3 sequence (DNA): TGTGCCAGCAGCCCCCGGCCAGGCGTCTCTGGAAACACCATATATTTT. Translating gives CASSPRPGVSGNTIYF.

This clonotype was recorded many times. The chain joins TRBV20-1 to TRBJ1-5; D unresolved. V was shortened by 4 bases and J by 2 bases, with 12 bases between the two germline ends. Germline CDR1 reads DFQATT; CDR2 reads SNEGSKA (reference sequence). The CDR3 loop spans 14 amino acids. CDR3 region: CSATSYSGNQPQHF. Here the CDR3 DNA reads TGCAGTGCTACCTCGTATTCTGGCAATCAGCCCCAGCATTTT.

The V gene is TRBV11-2, the J gene TRBJ2-7; the D is unclear. V was trimmed by 5 bases and J by 7 bases, leaving 12 bases between them. Per the germline V gene, CDR1 is SGHAT and CDR2 is FQNNGV. The CDR3 is 12 amino acids. The CDR3 is CASSTQSWEQYF. Written as DNA, the CDR3 is TGTGCCAGCAGCACACAGTCGTGGGAGCAGTACTTC.

This clonotype was picked up many times. V is TRBV4-2 and J is TRBJ1-2; D is undetermined. V lost 0 bases and J 3 bases, leaving 2 bases between the germline ends. Germline CDR1 reads LGHNA; CDR2 reads YNFKEQ. The CDR3 extends over 12 amino acids. CDR3 protein: CASSQEDYGYTF. Written as DNA, the CDR3 is TGTGCCAGCAGCCAAGAAGACTATGGCTACACCTTC.

This clonotype was seen a handful of times. V gene TRBV10-3 combines with J gene TRBJ2-2; unclear D gene. Germline assignment: CDR1 ENHRY and CDR2 SYGVKD. The CDR3 is made up of 12 amino acids. V was clipped by 7 bases and J by 2 bases, with 5 bases between them. The CDR3 loop is CAITRNTGELFF. As DNA, the CDR3 is TGTGCCATCACTAGAAACACCGGGGAGCTGTTTTTT.

This chain uses TRBV15 with TRBJ2-2; D possibly uses TRBD1 or TRBD2 (5 bases each). The CDR3 is made up of 15 amino acids. Between the trimmed V and J ends, which lost 0 bases and 7 bases, there was a span of 12 bases. In germline, CDR1 is LNHNV, CDR2 YYDKDF (reference sequence). The CDR3 DNA is TGTGCCACCAGCAGAGAGGGGGTTCTCGGCGGGGAGCTGTTTTTT. As protein: CATSREGVLGGELFF.

The V and J genes are TRBV20-1 and TRBJ2-2, with unresolved D. This CDR3 has 11 residues. The germline gives CDR1 DFQATT, CDR2 SNEGSKA (reference sequence). The germline V and J ends were trimmed by 2 bases and 6 bases, with 4 bases remaining between them. In DNA form, the CDR3 reads TGCAGTGCTAGACAGGCCGGGGAGCTGTTTTTT. Residues: CSARQAGELFF.

This clonotype showed up many times. The rearrangement uses TRBV29-1 and TRBJ2-7, with D possibly matching TRBD2 (5 bases). Germline CDR1 is SQVTM and CDR2 is ANQGSEA. This CDR3 is built from 14 residues. Trimming cost V 1 base and J 0 bases, with 10 bases left between them. The CDR3 here is CSVEVRGSSYEQYF. The CDR3 bases are TGCAGCGTTGAAGTACGAGGGAGCTCCTACGAGCAGTACTTC.

This clonotype was found a few times. The chain is built from TRBV5-1 and TRBJ2-1; maybe TRBD1 (6 bases). Trimming took 0 bases from V and 4 from J, leaving 11 bases between them. The CDR3 has 15 residues. From germline, CDR1 is SGHRS and CDR2 YFSETQ. The CDR3 DNA reads as TGCGCCAGCAGCTTGGAGGACAGCACTTACAATGAGCAGTTCTTC. Its protein product is CASSLEDSTYNEQFF.

This clonotype was seen a few times. This chain joins TRBV20-1 and TRBJ2-1; 11 positions match TRBD2. The V and J ends lost 3 bases and 0 bases, in that order; junction bases with no gene match: 13. CDR3 length: 19 amino acids. From germline, CDR1 is DFQATT and CDR2 SNEGSKA (reference sequence). CDR3 sequence: CSARGLGLAGGLSYNEQFF. DNA for the CDR3: TGCAGTGCTAGGGGCCTCGGACTAGCGGGCGGACTCTCCTACAATGAGCAGTTCTTC.

The chain employs TRBV20-1 and TRBJ1-2, with 7 positions matching TRBD1. This CDR3 is built from 14 residues. With V trimmed by 3 bases and J by 8 bases, 12 bases remained unmatched. Germline values: CDR1 DFQATT, CDR2 SNEGSKA (reference sequence). CDR3 region: CSARRGGATGGYTF. As DNA, the CDR3 is TGCAGTGCTAGGAGAGGGGGCGCGACGGGCGGCTACACCTTC.

In this sample, this clonotype turned up a few times. V and J are TRBV6-5 and TRBJ2-1; TRBD2 is a possible D gene (6 bases). V was pared by 0 bases and J by 9 bases, with 15 bases between. The V gene's germline CDR1 is MNHEY and CDR2 SVGAGI. The CDR3 runs to 15 residues. The DNA of the CDR3 is TGTGCCAGCAGTTACTCGACTGTGGAGGGGTCTGAGCAGTTCTTC. Protein product: CASSYSTVEGSEQFF.

In this sample, this clonotype turned up a few times. The rearrangement uses TRBV7-9 and TRBJ2-3, with D perhaps matching TRBD2 (7 bases). V lost 3 bases and J lost 5, with 18 bases in between. The germline CDR1 and CDR2 sequences are SEHNR and FQNEAQ (reference sequence). This CDR3 is built from 16 residues. The CDR3 nucleotides read TGTGCCAGCAGCTTCTTAGGTGGGGGGGCCGGAGATACGCAGTATTTT. It codes for CASSFLGGGAGDTQYF.

This sequence joins TRBV20-1 and TRBJ2-7; the D gene is possibly TRBD1 (6 bases). The V gene's germline CDR1 is DFQATT and CDR2 SNEGSKA (reference sequence). CDR3 size: 14 residues. V was clipped by 6 bases and J by 0 bases, with 15 bases between them. This CDR3 is CSATDRRVSYEQYF. In DNA form, the CDR3 reads TGCAGTGCAACGGACAGAAGGGTCTCCTACGAGCAGTACTTC.

The V gene is TRBV12-3 or TRBV12-4, the J gene TRBJ2-3; the D gene is possibly TRBD2 (5 bases). The CDR3 loop spans 13 amino acids. V gave up 6 bases and J gave up 6 bases, with 13 bases separating them. The CDR3 is CASSSRAADTQYF. The CDR3 DNA reads TGTGCCAGCAGCTCTAGAGCGGCTGATACGCAGTATTTT.

This clonotype was counted a few times. The rearrangement uses TRBV29-1 and TRBJ1-2, with D perhaps matching TRBD1 (5 bases). In germline, CDR1 is SQVTM, CDR2 ANQGSEA. V lost 4 bases and J lost 3, with 12 bases in between. The CDR3 extends over 13 amino acids. The chain's CDR3 is CSVVLSRDYGYTF. The CDR3 DNA sequence: TGCAGCGTTGTTCTTTCCAGGGACTATGGCTACACCTTC.

The rearrangement joins TRBV20-1 to TRBJ2-1; tentatively, D is TRBD2 (6 bases). The CDR3 consists of 13 residues. The V and J ends lost 6 bases and 7 bases respectively, with 16 bases between them. CDR1 and CDR2 from the germline V gene are DFQATT and SNEGSKA (reference sequence). The DNA for the CDR3 is TGCAGTGCCCCCTCGCGGGGTAGGAATGAGCAGTTCTTC. Translating it yields CSAPSRGRNEQFF.

This clonotype has a count of ten or more. The V gene is TRBV20-1, the J gene TRBJ2-1; no definite D call. CDR3 size: 14 residues. Germline CDR1 is DFQATT and CDR2 is SNEGSKA (reference sequence). The V end lost 1 base, the J end lost 0 bases, and 7 bases lay between the germline ends. The CDR3 loop is CSARVASSYNEQFF. DNA for the CDR3: TGCAGTGCTAGAGTGGCTAGCTCCTACAATGAGCAGTTCTTC.

This clonotype was observed at least ten times. The chain recombines TRBV12-3 or TRBV12-4 with TRBJ2-2; 7 bases are a match to TRBD1. V was pared by 5 bases and J by 6 bases, with 9 bases of the junction left unmatched. This CDR3 region has 15 residues. The CDR3 sequence is CASSVRQGGSGELFF. The DNA of the CDR3 is TGTGCCAGCAGTGTCCGACAGGGTGGTTCCGGGGAGCTGTTTTTT.

There are many counts of this clonotype. J is TRBJ2-5 and V is TRBV5-1; D is perhaps TRBD2 (5 bases). V was cut by 6 bases and J by 0 bases, with 6 bases left in between. Germline V gives CDR1 SGHRS, CDR2 YFSETQ. The CDR3 totals 12 residues. The CDR3 DNA reads as TGCGCCAGCACGCGGGACCAAGAGACCCAGTACTTC. It specifies CASTRDQETQYF.

This chain connects TRBV27 to TRBJ2-3, with 9 nucleotides matching TRBD2. CDR3 length: 17 amino acids. Germline V CDR1 and CDR2: MNHEY, SMNVEV (reference sequence). The J segment lost 8 bases and the V segment lost 4 bases, leaving 16 bases of the junction unmatched. The CDR3 DNA is TGTGCCAGCAGTTCGGATAGCGGGGGTCGTTTTTCTTTTACGCAGTATTTT. Its translation is CASSSDSGGRFSFTQYF.

This rearrangement joins TRBV3-1 to TRBJ2-1, with D perhaps TRBD2 (6 bases). Germline V gene data show CDR1 as LGHDT and CDR2 as YNNKEL (reference sequence). V lost 0 bases, J lost 2 bases, and 17 bases lay in between. The CDR3 is 18 residues long. Here the CDR3 reads CASSQELPVVAAYNEQFF. In DNA form, the CDR3 reads TGTGCCAGCAGCCAAGAGCTCCCCGTGGTAGCGGCCTACAATGAGCAGTTCTTC.

The table lists this clonotype with a few counts. The junction departs from the called germline gene at one end, perhaps through a read error. V and J are TRBV20-1 and TRBJ1-4; 8 bases match TRBD1. This CDR3 is 15 amino acids long. Germline CDR1 DFQATT, CDR2 SNEGSKA (reference sequence). The CDR3: CSARDGQGSNEKLFF. CDR3 sequence (DNA): TGCAGTGCTCGAGACGGACAGGGCTCCAATGAAAAACTGTTTTTT.

This clonotype was counted between two and nine times. This rearrangement joins TRBV5-1 to TRBJ2-3; D gene ambiguous. Trimming pared 2 bases from V and 2 bases from J, leaving 6 bases between. The V gene's germline CDR1 is SGHRS and CDR2 YFSETQ. The CDR3 covers 13 residues. The CDR3 loop reads CASSFVFTDTQYF. The CDR3 nucleotides read TGCGCCAGCAGCTTTGTCTTCACAGATACGCAGTATTTT.

This clonotype appeared many times. The chain links TRBV20-1 to TRBJ2-1; tentative D call: TRBD2 (5 bases). The CDR3 runs to 13 residues. Looked up from germline, CDR1 is DFQATT and CDR2 is SNEGSKA (reference sequence). Trimming removed 6 bases from V and 7 bases from J, with 16 bases in between. Here the CDR3 reads CSAVGGRGNEQFF. CDR3 in DNA: TGCAGTGCCGTCGGTGGGAGAGGAAATGAGCAGTTCTTC.

The chain carries TRBV5-1 and TRBJ1-2, with D unclear. The germline V gene encodes CDR1 SGHRS and CDR2 YFSETQ. V lost 1 base and J lost 5, with 9 bases in between. The CDR3 spans 13 residues. The CDR3 nucleotides read TGCGCCAGCAGCTTGATTGGTGCATATGGCTACACCTTC. This gives the protein CASSLIGAYGYTF.